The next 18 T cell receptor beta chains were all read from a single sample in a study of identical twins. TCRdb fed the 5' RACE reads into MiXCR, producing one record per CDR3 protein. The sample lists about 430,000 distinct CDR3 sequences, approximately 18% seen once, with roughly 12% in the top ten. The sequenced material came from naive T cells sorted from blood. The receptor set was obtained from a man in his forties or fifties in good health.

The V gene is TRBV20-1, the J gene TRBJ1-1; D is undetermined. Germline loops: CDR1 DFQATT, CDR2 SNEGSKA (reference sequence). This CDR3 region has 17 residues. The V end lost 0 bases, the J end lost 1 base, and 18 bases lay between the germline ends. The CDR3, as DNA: TGCAGTGCTAGAGATCAGGTCAGGAACCCTACGAACACTGAAGCTTTCTTT. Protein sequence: CSARDQVRNPTNTEAFF.

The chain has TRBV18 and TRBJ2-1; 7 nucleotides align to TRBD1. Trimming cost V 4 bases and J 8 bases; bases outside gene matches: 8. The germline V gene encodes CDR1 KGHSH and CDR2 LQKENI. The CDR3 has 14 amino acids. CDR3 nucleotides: TGTGCCAGCTCACGGTCGGGACAGAGCGATGAGCAGTTCTTC. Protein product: CASSRSGQSDEQFF.

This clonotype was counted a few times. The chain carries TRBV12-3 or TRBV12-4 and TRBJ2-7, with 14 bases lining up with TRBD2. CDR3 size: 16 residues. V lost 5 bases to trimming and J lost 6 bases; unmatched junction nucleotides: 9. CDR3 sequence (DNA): TGTGCCAGCAGTCCGGGACTAGCGGGGGTTCGGGGCGAGCAGTACTTC. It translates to CASSPGLAGVRGEQYF.

The CDR3 loop is CASSQGAEGWQFF. The CDR3 bases are TGTGCCAGCAGCCAAGGAGCGGAGGGATGGCAGTTCTTC. The chain is built from TRBV3-1 and TRBJ2-1; tentatively, D is TRBD2 (6 bases). This CDR3 region has 13 residues. Trimming removed 1 base from V and 12 bases from J, with 13 bases in between. Germline assignment: CDR1 LGHDT and CDR2 YNNKEL (reference sequence).

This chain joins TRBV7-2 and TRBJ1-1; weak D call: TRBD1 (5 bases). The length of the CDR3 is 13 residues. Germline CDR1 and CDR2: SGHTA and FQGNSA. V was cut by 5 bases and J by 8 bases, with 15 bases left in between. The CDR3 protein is CASSLWGRKEAFF. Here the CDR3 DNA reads TGTGCCAGCAGCCTATGGGGACGGAAAGAAGCTTTCTTT.

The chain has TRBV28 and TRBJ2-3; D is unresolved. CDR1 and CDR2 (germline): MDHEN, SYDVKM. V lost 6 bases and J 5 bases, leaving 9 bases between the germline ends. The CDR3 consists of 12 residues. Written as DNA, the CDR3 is TGTGCCAGCAGCCCCGACGGAGATACGCAGTATTTT. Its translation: CASSPDGDTQYF.

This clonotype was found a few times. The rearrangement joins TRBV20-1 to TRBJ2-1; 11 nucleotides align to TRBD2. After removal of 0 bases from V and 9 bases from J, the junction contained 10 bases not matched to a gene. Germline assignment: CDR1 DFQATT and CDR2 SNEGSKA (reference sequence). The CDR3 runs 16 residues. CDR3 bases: TGCAGTGCTAGAGAACTAGCGGGGGCTTACTCCGGTGAGCAGTTCTTC. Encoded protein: CSARELAGAYSGEQFF.

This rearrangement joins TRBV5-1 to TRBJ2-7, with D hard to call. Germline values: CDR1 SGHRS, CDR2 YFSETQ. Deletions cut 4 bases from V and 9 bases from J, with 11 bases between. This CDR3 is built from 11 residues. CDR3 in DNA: TGCGCCAGCAGCGCCCTGGGTGGGCAGTACTTC. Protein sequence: CASSALGGQYF.

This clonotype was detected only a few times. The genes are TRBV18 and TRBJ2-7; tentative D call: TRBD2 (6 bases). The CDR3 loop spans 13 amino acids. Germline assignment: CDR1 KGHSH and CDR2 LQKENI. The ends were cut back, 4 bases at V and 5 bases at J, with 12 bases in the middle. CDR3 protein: CASSLGTRDEQYF. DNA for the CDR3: TGTGCCAGCTCACTCGGGACTCGGGACGAGCAGTACTTC.

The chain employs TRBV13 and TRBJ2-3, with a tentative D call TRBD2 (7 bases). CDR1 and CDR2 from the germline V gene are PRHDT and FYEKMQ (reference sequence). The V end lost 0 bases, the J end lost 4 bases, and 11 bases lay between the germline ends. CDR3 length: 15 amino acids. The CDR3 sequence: CASSLGPGGADTQYF. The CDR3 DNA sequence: TGTGCCAGCAGCTTAGGGCCGGGGGGCGCAGATACGCAGTATTTT.

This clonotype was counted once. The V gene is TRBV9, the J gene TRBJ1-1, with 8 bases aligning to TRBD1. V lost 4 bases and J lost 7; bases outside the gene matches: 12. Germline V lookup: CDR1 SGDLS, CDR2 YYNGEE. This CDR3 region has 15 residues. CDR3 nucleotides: TGTGCCAGCAGCCCCACAGGGGGGATCGTGGGTGAAGCTTTCTTT. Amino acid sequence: CASSPTGGIVGEAFF.

In DNA, the CDR3 is TGTGCCACCAGTGATTATAGCTATGGCTACACCTTC. Protein: CATSDYSYGYTF. This chain joins TRBV24-1 and TRBJ1-2; D gene ambiguous. V was shortened by 2 bases and J by 4 bases, with 4 bases between the two germline ends. The CDR3 runs 12 residues. Germline assignment: CDR1 KGHDR and CDR2 SFDVKD.

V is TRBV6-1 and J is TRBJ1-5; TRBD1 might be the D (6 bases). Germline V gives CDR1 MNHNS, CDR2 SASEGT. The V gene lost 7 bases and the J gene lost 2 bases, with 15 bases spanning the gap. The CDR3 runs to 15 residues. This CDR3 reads CASKLQGGGNQPQHF. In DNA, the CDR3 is TGTGCCAGCAAACTACAGGGCGGGGGCAATCAGCCCCAGCATTTT.

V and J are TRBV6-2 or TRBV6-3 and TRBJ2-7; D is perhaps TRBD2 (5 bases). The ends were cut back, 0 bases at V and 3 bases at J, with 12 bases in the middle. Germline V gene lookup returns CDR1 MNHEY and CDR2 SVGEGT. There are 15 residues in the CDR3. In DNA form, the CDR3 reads TGTGCCAGCAGTTACTCTGGACGGGGATTCTACGAGCAGTACTTC. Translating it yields CASSYSGRGFYEQYF.

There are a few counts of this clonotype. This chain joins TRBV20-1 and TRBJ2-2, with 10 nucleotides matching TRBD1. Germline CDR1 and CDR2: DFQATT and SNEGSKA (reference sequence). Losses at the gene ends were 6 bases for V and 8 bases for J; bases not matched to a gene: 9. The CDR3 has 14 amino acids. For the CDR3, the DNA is TGCAGTGCGGTAGGGACAGGGGTCCCTGGGGAGCTGTTTTTT. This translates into CSAVGTGVPGELFF.

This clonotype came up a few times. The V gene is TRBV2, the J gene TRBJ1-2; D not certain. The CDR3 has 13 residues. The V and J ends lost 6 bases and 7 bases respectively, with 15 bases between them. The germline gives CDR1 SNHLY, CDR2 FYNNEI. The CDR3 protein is CASSLGWAGGYTF. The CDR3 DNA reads TGTGCCAGCAGCCTAGGGTGGGCCGGTGGCTACACCTTC.

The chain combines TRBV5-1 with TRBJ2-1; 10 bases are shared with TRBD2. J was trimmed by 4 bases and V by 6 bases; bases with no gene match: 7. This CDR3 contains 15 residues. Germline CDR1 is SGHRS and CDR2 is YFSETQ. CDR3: CASKPLAGDYNEQFF. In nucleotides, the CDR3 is TGCGCCAGCAAACCCCTAGCGGGGGATTACAATGAGCAGTTCTTC.

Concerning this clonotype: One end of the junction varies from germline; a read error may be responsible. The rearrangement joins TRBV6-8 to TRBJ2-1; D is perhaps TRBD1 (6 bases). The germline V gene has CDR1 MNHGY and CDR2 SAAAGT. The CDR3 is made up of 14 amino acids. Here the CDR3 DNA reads TGTGCCAACAGTGGGCAGGGGACCTACAATGAGCAGTTCTTC. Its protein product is CANSGQGTYNEQFF.